This is a list of T cell receptor beta chains from one sample in a study of neoadjuvant anti-PD-1 for oral cavity cancer. Using immunoSEQ multiplex PCR, the repertoire was profiled, and TCRdb retains in-frame clones only, with some absent. The sample records 30,000 to 35,000 clones, 85% to 90% being singletons. The starting material was PBMCs, obtained before nivolumab (anti-PD-1) treatment. The receptors stem from a person aged 35 to 85 with oral cavity squamous cell carcinoma. CDR3s include the opening cysteine and the closing phenylalanine or tryptophan. A D gene is named only where the DNA matches it firmly. Clone size appears in some rows only: once, few, many, or a class for an expanded clone.

NA TRBD1 TRBJ2-3 TRBV9 CASMAGTVGTDTQYF TGTGCCAGCATGGCAGGGACAGTTGGCACAGATACGCAGTATTTT
NA NA TRBJ1-5 TRBV2 CASTVSANNQPQHF TGTGCCAGCACGGTTTCGGCCAACAATCAGCCCCAGCATTTT
NA NA TRBJ2-1 TRBV4-3 CASSQDGPFSKPFF TGCGCCAGCAGCCAAGACGGGCCTTTCTCTAAGCCGTTCTTC
NA TRBD2 TRBJ2-5 TRBV7-9 CASSPARGGGGGETQYF TGTGCCAGCAGCCCAGCCCGGGGGGGCGGGGGTGGAGAGACCCAGTACTTC
NA TRBD1 TRBJ2-7 TRBV4-3 CASSPGIGTGGYEQYF TGCGCCAGCAGCCCAGGAATAGGGACAGGGGGCTACGAGCAGTACTTC
once NA TRBJ1-2 TRBV5-1 CASSLGQASAYGYTF TGCGCCAGCAGCTTGGGGCAGGCGTCCGCCTATGGCTACACCTTC
NA NA TRBJ1-2 TRBV10-3 CAISESGFDGYTF TGTGCCATCAGTGAGTCGGGCTTTGATGGCTACACCTTC
few NA TRBJ1-2 TRBV6-5 CASSYQGLKRGYTF TGTGCCAGCAGTTACCAGGGTCTGAAGCGAGGCTACACCTTC
NA NA TRBJ2-7 TRBV6-1 CASSEFPGNYEQYF TGTGCCAGCAGTGAATTTCCTGGGAACTACGAGCAGTACTTC
NA NA TRBJ1-2 TRBV6-5 CARSGTRLLYGYTF TGTGCCAGATCGGGGACTCGACTCCTCTATGGCTACACCTTC
NA NA TRBJ1-3 TRBV9 CASSVAGRNTIYF TGTGCCAGCAGCGTAGCAGGTCGCAACACCATATATTTT
NA TRBD1 TRBJ1-6 TRBV5-4 CASSLSQGAGSPLHF TGTGCCAGCAGCTTGTCTCAGGGGGCTGGATCACCCCTCCACTTT
NA TRBD1 TRBJ1-4 TRBV15 CATSGRTGEEKLFF TGTGCCACCAGCGGCCGGACAGGGGAGGAAAAACTGTTTTTT
NA NA TRBJ1-5 TRBV6-6 CASIRDNSNQPQHF TGTGCCAGCATTCGTGATAATAGCAATCAGCCCCAGCATTTT
NA NA TRBJ1-1 TRBV27 CASSSPPGLVTEAFF TGTGCCAGCAGTTCCCCACCAGGGTTGGTCACTGAAGCTTTCTTT
NA TRBD2 TRBJ2-3 TRBV4-3 CASSQVGQRGGADTQYF TGCGCCAGCAGCCAAGTTGGGCAGCGGGGGGGCGCAGATACGCAGTATTTT
NA NA TRBJ1-6 TRBV7-2 CASSLGWDEFYSPLHF TGTGCCAGCAGCTTAGGGTGGGACGAGTTCTATTCACCCCTCCACTTT
once TRBD1 TRBJ2-4 TRBV2 CASSPDRGVNIQYF TGTGCCAGCAGTCCGGACAGGGGCGTAAACATTCAGTACTTC
NA NA TRBJ1-1 TRBV19 CASSIFPPAALNTEAFF TGTGCCAGTAGTATTTTCCCCCCGGCGGCCCTGAACACTGAAGCTTTCTTT
NA NA TRBJ1-5 TRBV4-3 CASSPSLGKDQPQHF TGCGCCAGCAGCCCGTCATTGGGGAAGGATCAGCCCCAGCATTTT